Presented here are 20 T cell receptor beta chains from one specimen sequenced in a study of cytomegalovirus exposure and HLA in healthy donors. The PCR had 60 Vbeta and 13 Jbeta primers. The protocol was immunoSEQ multiplex PCR, while the TCRdb copy is restricted to in-frame clones and leaves out a portion. This sample has roughly 160,000 clones, with around 69% found just once. Sequences were obtained from PBMCs. Receptors originate from a woman under 40 in good health and CMV-seronegative.

V and J are TRBV4-3 and TRBJ1-6; D gene unclear. Trimming took off 0 bases at V and 8 bases at J, with 14 bases between the two ends. This CDR3 contains 16 residues. From germline, CDR1 is LGHNA and CDR2 YSLEER. CDR3 DNA: TGCGCCAGCAGCCAAGATCGAGGGAGCTCAGATTCACCCCTCCACTTT. This gives the protein CASSQDRGSSDSPLHF.

This clone was picked up one time. V usage is TRBV14 and J usage is TRBJ2-7; 8 positions match TRBD1. CDR3 length: 15 amino acids. J was trimmed by 4 bases and V by 5 bases; bases with no gene match: 10. Germline CDR1 and CDR2: SGHDN and FVKESK. In nucleotides, the CDR3 is TGTGCCAGCAGCGACCCCGACAGGGGTCGGTACGAGCAGTACTTC. Protein sequence: CASSDPDRGRYEQYF. The complete variable domain, with remaining parts taken from reference TRBV14 and TRBJ2-7, reads EAGVTQFPSHSVIEKGQTVTLRCDPISGHDNLYWYRRVMGKEIKFLLHFVKESKQDESGMPNNRFLAERTGGTYSTLKVQPAELEDSGVYFCASSDPDRGRYEQYFGPGTRLTVT.

This clone turned up a few times. The V call is TRBV19, the J call TRBJ1-1, with a possible D match to TRBD1 (6 bases). The CDR3 sequence is 15 residues long. The ends were cut back, 3 bases at V and 5 bases at J, with 16 bases in the middle. Germline V gene sequence: CDR1 LNHDA, CDR2 SQIVND (reference sequence). Here the CDR3 DNA reads TGTGCCAGTAGTATTAATTGGGGGCGGTGGACTGAAGCTTTCTTT. Its translation: CASSINWGRWTEAFF.

The chain joins TRBV27 to TRBJ2-1; TRBD1 might be the D (6 bases). Germline-derived CDR1 and CDR2 are MNHEY and SMNVEV (reference sequence). CDR3 length equals 13 residues. The ends were cut back, 7 bases at V and 4 bases at J, with 11 bases in the middle. The CDR3 region has the DNA TGTGCCAGCACAACCAGGGGTTACAATGAGCAGTTCTTC. It is translated as CASTTRGYNEQFF.

This chain joins TRBV5-4 and TRBJ2-3, with 7 bases matching TRBD1. CDR3 size: 14 residues. The ends lost 4 bases at V and 0 bases at J; junction bases unmatched: 2. The V gene's germline CDR1 is SGHNT and CDR2 YYREEE (reference sequence). CDR3 in DNA: TGTGCCAGCAGCCGGGACAGAAGCACAGATACGCAGTATTTT. Translating it yields CASSRDRSTDTQYF.

This chain links TRBV19 with TRBJ2-1; D is undetermined. The CDR3 totals 14 residues. CDR1 and CDR2 (germline): LNHDA, SQIVND (reference sequence). The V and J ends lost 2 bases and 2 bases respectively, with 7 bases between them. CDR3 residues: CASSIQAAYNEQFF. The CDR3 DNA sequence: TGTGCCAGTAGTATACAGGCAGCCTACAATGAGCAGTTCTTC.

The chain carries TRBV6-5 and TRBJ1-1; 8 bases are shared with TRBD1. The V and J ends lost 5 bases and 7 bases, in that order; junction bases with no gene match: 6. This CDR3 is 13 amino acids long. CDR1 MNHEY and CDR2 SVGAGI come from the germline V gene. CDR3 sequence (DNA): TGTGCCAGCAGTGAAGATGGGACAGGTGAAGCTTTCTTT. This encodes CASSEDGTGEAFF.

The table lists this clone with a count of one. The CDR3 region has the DNA TGTGCCAGCAGCCCGGCCGGGACAGGGTATTATGATACGCAGTATTTT. This encodes CASSPAGTGYYDTQYF. The chain couples TRBV5-8 to TRBJ2-3; 9 bases line up with TRBD1. Per the germline V gene, CDR1 is SGHTS and CDR2 is YDEGEE. The ends lost 4 bases at V and 6 bases at J; junction bases unmatched: 12. The CDR3 loop spans 16 amino acids.

The chain uses TRBV7-8 and TRBJ1-5; D may be TRBD1 (5 bases). V was pared by 5 bases and J by 6 bases, with 17 bases between. The CDR3 consists of 15 residues. Germline V gene sequence: CDR1 SGHVS, CDR2 FQNEAQ. The CDR3 is CASSPPGLLPQPQHF. The CDR3 DNA sequence: TGTGCCAGCAGCCCCCCGGGACTGCTCCCTCAGCCCCAGCATTTT.

The chain has TRBV7-9 and TRBJ2-3; 7 bases are shared with TRBD2. The germline gives CDR1 SEHNR, CDR2 FQNEAQ (reference sequence). The J segment lost 2 bases and the V segment lost 5 bases, leaving 7 bases of the junction unmatched. This CDR3 region has 15 residues. The CDR3 loop is CASSRPSGDTDTQYF. The CDR3 DNA follows: TGTGCCAGCAGCAGGCCTAGCGGAGACACAGATACGCAGTATTTT. The variable domain in full, completed from reference TRBV7-9 and TRBJ2-3, reads DTGVSQNPRHKITKRGQNVTFRCDPISEHNRLYWYRQTLGQGPEFLTYFQNEAQLEKSRLLSDRFSAERPKGSFSTLEIQRTEQGDSAMYLCASSRPSGDTDTQYFGPGTRLTVL.

This clone came up once. The genes are TRBV11-2 and TRBJ2-7; tentative D call: TRBD2 (7 bases). Germline lookup yields CDR1 SGHAT and CDR2 FQNNGV. With 5 bases removed from V and 0 bases from J, the gap between germline ends came to 20 bases. The length of the CDR3 is 17 residues. CDR3 DNA: TGTGCCAGCAGCGGTTTGGGGGGGCGGGGCAGCTCCTACGAGCAGTACTTC. Translated: CASSGLGGRGSSYEQYF.

This chain uses TRBV7-2 with TRBJ2-1; no reliable D call. The germline V gene encodes CDR1 SGHTA and CDR2 FQGNSA. The CDR3 is 13 residues long. V dropped 8 bases and J dropped 0 bases, with 8 bases sitting between them. The CDR3, as DNA: TGTGCCAGCCGAGAGAGCTCCTACAATGAGCAGTTCTTC. As protein: CASRESSYNEQFF.

This chain links TRBV20-1 with TRBJ2-5; D remains ambiguous. Between the trimmed V and J ends, which lost 5 bases and 5 bases, there was a span of 6 bases. There are 10 residues in the CDR3. Germline V lookup: CDR1 DFQATT, CDR2 SNEGSKA (reference sequence). In DNA form, the CDR3 reads TGCAGTGCTTACTACGAGACCCAGTACTTC. This gives the protein CSAYYETQYF.

This rearrangement joins TRBV7-6 to TRBJ1-4; 7 nucleotides agree with TRBD1. The junction had 2 bases not matched to a gene; V was cut back by 5 bases and J by 8 bases. The germline V gene has CDR1 SGHVS and CDR2 FNYEAQ. This CDR3 has 12 residues. The CDR3 DNA is TGTGCCAGCAGCCCGGACAGGGAAAAACTGTTTTTT. This gives the protein CASSPDREKLFF.

V is TRBV7-6 and J is TRBJ2-2, with 7 bases identical to TRBD2. The germline V gene has CDR1 SGHVS and CDR2 FNYEAQ. The CDR3 has 16 amino acids. The ends lost 1 base at V and 2 bases at J; junction bases unmatched: 4. This CDR3 is CASSLVPSGNTGELFF. The CDR3 coding sequence is TGTGCCAGCAGCTTAGTTCCTAGCGGAAACACCGGGGAGCTGTTTTTT.

The gene calls are TRBV7-9 and TRBJ2-3; 10 bases fit TRBD2. Germline loops: CDR1 SEHNR, CDR2 FQNEAQ (reference sequence). The CDR3 has 15 residues. Trimming cost V 8 bases and J 4 bases; bases outside gene matches: 9. The CDR3 region is CASGPGGLASDTQYF. The CDR3 nucleotides read TGTGCCAGCGGACCAGGGGGACTAGCGTCAGATACGCAGTATTTT.

The J gene is TRBJ2-5, the V gene TRBV27; 8 bases agree with TRBD1. Germline V gene data show CDR1 as MNHEY and CDR2 as SMNVEV (reference sequence). This CDR3 has 12 residues. The V segment lost 8 bases and the J segment 5 bases; nucleotides outside the gene matches: 4. In DNA, the CDR3 is TGTGCCAGCGGACAGGGACTTGAGACCCAGTACTTC. Translated: CASGQGLETQYF.

The rearrangement joins TRBV2 to TRBJ2-1, with TRBD1 identical over 9 bases. V lost 6 bases and J lost 8; bases outside the gene matches: 8. CDR1 is SNHLY, CDR2 FYNNEI, per germline. The CDR3 consists of 14 residues. CDR3 protein: CASRGTGTLHEQFF. For the CDR3, the DNA is TGTGCCAGCAGAGGGACAGGGACCCTCCATGAGCAGTTCTTC.

This clone was seen only a few times. The chain recombines TRBV5-4 with TRBJ2-5, with D maybe TRBD1 (6 bases). Germline-derived CDR1 and CDR2 are SGHNT and YYREEE (reference sequence). The CDR3 extends over 14 amino acids. Trimming left V 2 bases short and J 2 bases short, with 10 bases between. CDR3 loop: CASSFTGQQETQYF. CDR3 sequence (DNA): TGTGCCAGCAGCTTTACAGGGCAGCAAGAGACCCAGTACTTC. Looking up the rest from reference TRBV5-4 and TRBJ2-5 gives the full variable domain: ETGVTQSPTHLIKTRGQQVTLRCSSQSGHNTVSWYQQALGQGPQFIFQYYREEENGRGNFPPRFSGLQFPNYSSELNVNALELDDSALYLCASSFTGQQETQYFGPGTRLLVL.

The chain carries TRBV11-1 and TRBJ1-1; no reliable D call. V lost 6 bases and J 3 bases, leaving 5 bases between the germline ends. Germline CDR1 SGHAT, CDR2 FQDESV (reference sequence). CDR3 length: 11 amino acids. The CDR3 DNA reads as TGTGCCAGCAGGGCATACACTGAAGCTTTCTTT. Translating gives CASRAYTEAFF. The entire variable domain, with the rest obtained from reference TRBV11-1 and TRBJ1-1, is as follows: EAEVAQSPRYKITEKSQAVAFWCDPISGHATLYWYRQILGQGPELLVQFQDESVVDDSQLPKDRFSAERLKGVDSTLKIQPAELGDSAMYLCASRAYTEAFFGQGTRLTVV.